The source of this T cell receptor (beta chain) is a study of beta chain features in type 1 diabetes. Study-wide context: Healthy donors resembled patients in age, gender and cell yields. Points from the study as a whole: The similarity of naive, central memory and Treg TCRB repertoires appeared greater among patients than among healthy donors. Across all four CD4+ subsets, people with type 1 diabetes showed modestly shorter TCRB CDR3s.

Worth noting for this clone: Its antigen is as yet unknown. Other DNA variants within this sample encode the same CDR3.

Germline CDR1 reads GTSNPN; CDR2 reads SVGIG (reference sequence). This CDR3 is built from 15 residues. V gave up 0 bases and J gave up 5 bases; unmatched junction bases: 7. Reverse transcription of all isolated RNA meant that expressed TCRB transcripts were sequenced. Clones were read by immunoSEQ multiplex PCR, and TCRdb kept only the in-frame ones, dropping some. Of 350,000 to 450,000 clones listed, around 13% are singletons. The receptor comes from a man aged 25 to 40 in good health. Source material: naive CD4+ T cells from blood. The V gene is TRBV30, the J gene TRBJ2-5; 9 bases line up with TRBD2. In DNA form, the CDR3 reads TGTGCCTGGAGTGTACTGCTAGCGGGGTCGGAGACCCAGTACTTC. Its translation is CAWSVLLAGSETQYF.